The 14 T cell receptor beta chains below come from one sample, sequenced in a study of healthy donors' naive CD4 and CD8 T cells. Each TCR library used approximately 500 ng of total RNA and a linear amplification protocol. TCRdb recomputed calls from the reads with MiXCR, one row per CDR3 protein. The sample shows about 180,000 distinct CDR3 sequences, about four fifths of them seen only once. Input material: naive CD4+ and CD8+ T cells sorted from blood, pooled from several donors. Receptors originate from a pool of human donors in good health; the sample pools cells from several healthy donors.

This sequence joins TRBV6-5 and TRBJ1-2; D is ambiguous. CDR1 is MNHEY, CDR2 SVGAGI, per germline. The CDR3 consists of 14 residues. Trimming removed 6 bases at V and 6 bases at J, with 17 bases between. As DNA, the CDR3 is TGTGCCAGCAGAGGCGAGGGAGGACCAGATGGCTACACCTTC. It codes for CASRGEGGPDGYTF.

This chain connects TRBV29-1 to TRBJ2-7; D remains unclear. With 6 bases removed from V and 2 bases from J, the gap between germline ends came to 26 bases. Per germline, CDR1 SQVTM and CDR2 ANQGSEA. The CDR3 is 17 residues long. The CDR3 is CSVLWGTHSDGTYEQYF. CDR3 sequence (DNA): TGCAGCGTCCTCTGGGGTACACATTCCGACGGAACCTACGAGCAGTACTTC.

The genes are TRBV19 and TRBJ1-2; D gene unclear. From germline, CDR1 is LNHDA and CDR2 SQIVND (reference sequence). The germline V and J ends were trimmed by 7 bases and 8 bases, with 17 bases remaining between them. The CDR3 extends over 13 amino acids. CDR3 residues: CASTTQRGVGYTF. CDR3 in DNA: TGTGCCAGTACCACTCAGCGGGGAGTAGGCTACACCTTC.

In its sample, this clonotype was seen once. The V gene is TRBV11-1, the J gene TRBJ2-1, with 7 positions matching TRBD2. The CDR3 has 14 amino acids. The ends lost 6 bases at V and 4 bases at J; junction bases unmatched: 6. Germline V gives CDR1 SGHAT, CDR2 FQDESV (reference sequence). The DNA for the CDR3 is TGTGCCAGCAGAGTTAGGCGGGAGTACAATGAGCAGTTCTTC. Protein sequence: CASRVRREYNEQFF.

The chain couples TRBV27 to TRBJ2-1; 9 bases line up with TRBD2. Trimming took 5 bases from V and 9 from J; bases not matched to a gene: 17. Germline V gene data show CDR1 as MNHEY and CDR2 as SMNVEV (reference sequence). The CDR3 runs to 17 residues. The chain's CDR3 is CASSRLAVLTVRGEQFF. The CDR3 coding sequence is TGTGCCAGCAGTCGACTAGCGGTGCTCACCGTTCGTGGTGAGCAGTTCTTC.

The genes are TRBV6-2 or TRBV6-3 and TRBJ1-2; the D gene is possibly TRBD1 (5 bases). Trimming removed 2 bases at V and 3 bases at J, with 13 bases between. Germline CDR1 is MNHEY and CDR2 is SVGEGT. The CDR3 covers 15 residues. CDR3 DNA sequence: TGTGCCAGCAGTTACGAGAGGGGCAGTGACTATGGCTACACCTTC. It yields the protein CASSYERGSDYGYTF.

The DNA for the CDR3 is TGTGCCAGCACCGACAGGGCCTACAATGAGCAGTTCTTC. Translating gives CASTDRAYNEQFF. V and J are TRBV6-5 and TRBJ2-1; 7 bases are shared with TRBD1. V was clipped by 7 bases and J by 2 bases; unmatched bases: 2. The CDR3 runs to 13 residues. From germline, CDR1 is MNHEY and CDR2 SVGAGI.

V usage is TRBV6-5 and J usage is TRBJ2-7, with D perhaps matching TRBD2 (6 bases). Germline CDR1 reads MNHEY; CDR2 reads SVGAGI. Trimming took off 6 bases at V and 3 bases at J, with 12 bases between the two ends. The CDR3 runs 13 residues. CDR3 sequence reads: CASRTTGSYEQYF. CDR3 sequence (DNA): TGTGCCAGCAGGACCACCGGGAGCTACGAGCAGTACTTC.

The CDR3 spells CASSITGNNSPLHF. DNA of the CDR3: TGTGCCAGTAGTATAACAGGGAATAATTCACCCCTCCACTTT. This sequence joins TRBV19 and TRBJ1-6; tentative D call: TRBD1 (6 bases). Germline CDR1 reads LNHDA; CDR2 reads SQIVND (reference sequence). CDR3 length equals 14 residues. Deletions cut 2 bases from V and 5 bases from J, with 7 bases between. The full variable domain, with the rest looked up from reference TRBV19 and TRBJ1-6, is DGGITQSPKYLFRKEGQNVTLSCEQNLNHDAMYWYRQDPGQGLRLIYYSQIVNDFQKGDIAEGYSVSREKKESFPLTVTSAQKNPTAFYLCASSITGNNSPLHFGNGTRLTVT.

The chain uses TRBV27 and TRBJ2-1, with 8 nucleotides matching TRBD1. V was pared by 8 bases and J by 8 bases, with 11 bases of the junction left unmatched. The CDR3 is 14 amino acids. Per germline, CDR1 MNHEY and CDR2 SMNVEV (reference sequence). This CDR3 is CASGAGQGLDEQFF. CDR3 in DNA: TGTGCCAGCGGGGCTGGACAGGGTTTGGATGAGCAGTTCTTC.

The V call is TRBV19, the J call TRBJ2-7; TRBD2 aligns across 10 bases. The CDR3 is 16 residues long. In germline, CDR1 is LNHDA, CDR2 SQIVND (reference sequence). V gave up 6 bases and J gave up 3 bases; unmatched junction bases: 11. The CDR3 protein is CASSKPGTSVIYEQYF. The CDR3 DNA follows: TGTGCCAGTAGCAAACCAGGGACTAGCGTCATCTACGAGCAGTACTTC. The complete variable domain, with remaining parts taken from reference TRBV19 and TRBJ2-7, reads DGGITQSPKYLFRKEGQNVTLSCEQNLNHDAMYWYRQDPGQGLRLIYYSQIVNDFQKGDIAEGYSVSREKKESFPLTVTSAQKNPTAFYLCASSKPGTSVIYEQYFGPGTRLTVT.

The gene calls are TRBV19 and TRBJ2-1, with D possibly being TRBD1 (6 bases). CDR1 LNHDA and CDR2 SQIVND come from the germline V gene (reference sequence). V lost 6 bases and J lost 3, with 15 bases in between. The CDR3 has 15 amino acids. CDR3 protein: CASRSGTRGYNEQFF. CDR3 DNA sequence: TGTGCCAGTAGGTCGGGGACAAGAGGCTACAATGAGCAGTTCTTC.

V is TRBV29-1 and J is TRBJ2-7, with 7 bases matching TRBD1. CDR1 and CDR2 (germline): SQVTM, ANQGSEA. The CDR3 consists of 15 residues. The V segment lost 3 bases and the J segment 0 bases; nucleotides outside the gene matches: 8. The CDR3 DNA follows: TGCAGCGTTGATGGAGGACAGGTCAGCTCCTACGAGCAGTACTTC. Its translation: CSVDGGQVSSYEQYF.

This clonotype was recorded only once. The DNA for the CDR3 is TGTGCCAGTAGTGATACCCAGAGGGGACGGGATGAAGCTTTCTTT. Its protein is CASSDTQRGRDEAFF. The chain couples TRBV19 to TRBJ1-1; a possible D gene is TRBD1 (5 bases). There are 15 residues in the CDR3. CDR1 and CDR2 from the germline V gene are LNHDA and SQIVND (reference sequence). Trimming removed 5 bases at V and 7 bases at J, with 20 bases between.